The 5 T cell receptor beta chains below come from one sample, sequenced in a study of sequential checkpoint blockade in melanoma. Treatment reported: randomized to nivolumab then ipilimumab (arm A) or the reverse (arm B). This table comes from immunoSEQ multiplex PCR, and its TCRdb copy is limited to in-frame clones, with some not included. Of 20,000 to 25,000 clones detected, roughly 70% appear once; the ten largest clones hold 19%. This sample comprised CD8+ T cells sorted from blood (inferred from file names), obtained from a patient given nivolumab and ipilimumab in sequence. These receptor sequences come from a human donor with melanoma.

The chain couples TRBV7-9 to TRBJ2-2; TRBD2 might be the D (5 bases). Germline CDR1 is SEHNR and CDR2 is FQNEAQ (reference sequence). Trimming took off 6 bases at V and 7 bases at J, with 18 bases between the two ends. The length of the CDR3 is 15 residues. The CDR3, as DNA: TGTGCCAGCAGTTACGCTACGACGGGGTGCGGGGAGCTGTTTTTT. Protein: CASSYATTGCGELFF.

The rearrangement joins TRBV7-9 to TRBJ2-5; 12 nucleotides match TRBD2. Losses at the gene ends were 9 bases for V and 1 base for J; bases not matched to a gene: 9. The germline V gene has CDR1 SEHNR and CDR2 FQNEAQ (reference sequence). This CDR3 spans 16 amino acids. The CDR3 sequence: CASRAGLAGLQETQYF. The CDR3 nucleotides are TGTGCCAGTAGAGCGGGACTAGCGGGTCTCCAAGAGACCCAGTACTTC.

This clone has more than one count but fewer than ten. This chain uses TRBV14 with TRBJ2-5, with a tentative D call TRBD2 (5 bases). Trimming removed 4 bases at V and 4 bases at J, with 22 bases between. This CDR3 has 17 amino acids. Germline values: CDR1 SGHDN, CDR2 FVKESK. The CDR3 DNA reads TGTGCCAGCAGCCTCAGGTCCGGGGTAGCGAGTGGAGAGACCCAGTACTTC. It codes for CASSLRSGVASGETQYF.

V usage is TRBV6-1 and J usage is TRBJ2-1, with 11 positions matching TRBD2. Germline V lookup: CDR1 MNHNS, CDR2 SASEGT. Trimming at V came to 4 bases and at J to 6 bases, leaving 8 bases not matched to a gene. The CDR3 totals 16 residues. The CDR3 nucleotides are TGTGCCAGCAGTGCCCTGACTAGCGGGGATCCCAATGAGCAGTTCTTC. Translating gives CASSALTSGDPNEQFF.

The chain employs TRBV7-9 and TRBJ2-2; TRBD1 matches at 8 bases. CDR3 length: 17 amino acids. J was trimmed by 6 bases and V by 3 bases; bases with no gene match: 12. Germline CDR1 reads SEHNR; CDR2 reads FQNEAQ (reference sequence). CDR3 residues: CASSLDREVLWAGELFF. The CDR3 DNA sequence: TGTGCCAGCAGCTTGGACAGGGAGGTATTGTGGGCCGGGGAGCTGTTTTTT. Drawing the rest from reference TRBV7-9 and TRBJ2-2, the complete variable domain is DTGVSQNPRHKITKRGQNVTFRCDPISEHNRLYWYRQTLGQGPEFLTYFQNEAQLEKSRLLSDRFSAERPKGSFSTLEIQRTEQGDSAMYLCASSLDREVLWAGELFFGEGSRLTVL.